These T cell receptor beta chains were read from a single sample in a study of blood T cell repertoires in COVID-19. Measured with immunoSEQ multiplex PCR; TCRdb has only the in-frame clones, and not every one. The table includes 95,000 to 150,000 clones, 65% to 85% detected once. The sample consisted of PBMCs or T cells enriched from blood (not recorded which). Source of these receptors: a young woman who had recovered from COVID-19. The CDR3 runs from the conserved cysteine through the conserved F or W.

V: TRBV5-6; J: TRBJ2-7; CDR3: CASSFGRQGDWQYF
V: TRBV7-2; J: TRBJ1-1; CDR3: CASSLLIQGAPTEAFF
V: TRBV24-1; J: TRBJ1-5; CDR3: CATSVTGEGRPQHF
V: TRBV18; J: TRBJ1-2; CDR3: CASSPGTGGAYGYTF
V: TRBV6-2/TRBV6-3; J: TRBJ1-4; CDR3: CASSYSGMGEKLFF
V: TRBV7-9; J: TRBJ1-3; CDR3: CASSPLGQGAIGNTIYF
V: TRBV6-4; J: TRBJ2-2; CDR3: CASSEGDSDTGELFF
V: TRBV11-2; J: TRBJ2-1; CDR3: CASSLVSGQGGYNEQFF
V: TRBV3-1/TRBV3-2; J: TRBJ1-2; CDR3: CASSRTAGKGYTF
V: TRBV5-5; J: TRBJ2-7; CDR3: CASSLAGLAYEQYF
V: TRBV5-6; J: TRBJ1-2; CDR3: CASSLAGGYGYTF